Below are 21 T cell receptor beta chains sequenced from a single sample in a study of T cells after yellow fever vaccination (dated by TCRdb to the late 2010s). Library preparation used 5' RACE. This sample was sequenced with an Illumina NovaSeq 6000. The public reads were quality trimmed at Q25 with fastp and then assembled into clones with MiXCR by TCRdb, keeping productive beta chains. Every entry covers one CDR3 protein and lists the most common genes and DNA from its rows. The sample table holds 350,000 to 450,000 distinct CDR3 sequences, of which 18% were seen once. The top ten clones comprise 15% to 20% of the sample. The treatment or condition label of this sample denotes: live attenuated yellow fever vaccine strain. The sequenced sample was PBMCs, obtained before the yellow fever booster vaccination. The receptors shown here come from a young man who received the YFV17D yellow fever vaccine.

The rearrangement uses TRBV11-2 and TRBJ2-7, with D unresolved. Germline lookup yields CDR1 SGHAT and CDR2 FQNNGV. V lost 5 bases and J lost 2, with 4 bases in between. The CDR3 is made up of 11 amino acids. The CDR3 sequence is CASSDTYEQYV. The CDR3 coding sequence is TGTGCCAGCAGCGACACCTACGAGCAGTACGTC.

In its sample, this clonotype was seen many times. J is TRBJ1-1 and V is TRBV27; D might be TRBD1 (5 bases). Per the germline V gene, CDR1 is MNHEY and CDR2 is SMNVEV (reference sequence). The CDR3 runs to 13 residues. The V gene lost 2 bases and the J gene lost 4 bases, with 8 bases spanning the gap. The CDR3 DNA reads TGTGCCAGCAGTTTAGTGAGGGGCACTGAAGCTTTCTTT. It encodes CASSLVRGTEAFF.

This clonotype was observed a few times. V gene TRBV6-1 combines with J gene TRBJ1-5; 8 bases agree with TRBD1. Germline CDR1 MNHNS, CDR2 SASEGT. The CDR3 contains 16 residues. V gave up 4 bases and J gave up 4 bases; unmatched junction bases: 9. The CDR3, as DNA: TGTGCCAGCAGTGCTTTTCGATGGACAGGGAATCAGCCCCAGCATTTT. This sequence encodes CASSAFRWTGNQPQHF.

This rearrangement joins TRBV7-9 to TRBJ1-2; possibly TRBD1 for D (5 bases). This CDR3 has 15 residues. Germline lookup yields CDR1 SEHNR and CDR2 FQNEAQ (reference sequence). Trimming stripped 1 base from V and 2 bases from J, with 11 bases between. In DNA, the CDR3 is TGTGCCAGCAGCTTAGACGCAGGGCCCAACTATGGCTACACCTTC. Translating gives CASSLDAGPNYGYTF.

This clonotype appeared a few times. At one end the junction does not follow the germline gene, possibly because of a read error. J is TRBJ1-2 and V is TRBV4-3; 9 positions match TRBD1. Germline V gives CDR1 LGHNA, CDR2 YSLEER. The CDR3 has 17 residues. In DNA, the CDR3 is TGCGCCAGCGCAAAGGGGTCACAGGGGGCTCTCGACTACGGCTACACCTTC. Translation gives CASAKGSQGALDYGYTF.

The V gene is TRBV7-9, the J gene TRBJ2-2; D is unresolved. CDR1 and CDR2 (germline): SEHNR, FQNEAQ (reference sequence). Trimming stripped 8 bases from V and 2 bases from J, with 24 bases between. The CDR3 spans 18 residues. Written as DNA, the CDR3 is TGTGCCAGCTCGAGTCGACTCTATCTCGACCCAAACACCGGGGAGCTGTTTTTT. Translating gives CASSSRLYLDPNTGELFF.

This chain uses TRBV10-3 with TRBJ1-2; D is possibly TRBD1 (5 bases). The V gene's germline CDR1 is ENHRY and CDR2 SYGVKD. V was trimmed by 0 bases and J by 1 base, leaving 12 bases between them. The CDR3 is made up of 16 amino acids. The CDR3 is CAISESSGMDNYGYTF. The CDR3 bases are TGTGCCATCAGTGAGTCTTCAGGGATGGATAACTATGGCTACACCTTC.

This clonotype appeared a single time. The V gene is TRBV20-1, the J gene TRBJ2-7, with unresolved D. V lost 4 bases to trimming and J lost 9 bases, with 16 bases between them. Germline values: CDR1 DFQATT, CDR2 SNEGSKA (reference sequence). The CDR3 loop spans 12 amino acids. For the CDR3, the DNA is TGCAGTGCTACCCTGCCAGGAATCGGGCAGTACTTC. Residues: CSATLPGIGQYF.

This rearrangement joins TRBV20-1 to TRBJ1-2; possible D gene TRBD1, 5 bases. The CDR3 runs to 13 residues. Germline V lookup: CDR1 DFQATT, CDR2 SNEGSKA (reference sequence). Trimming removed 0 bases at V and 5 bases at J, with 10 bases between. The CDR3 protein is CSAREEGLYGYTF. Written as DNA, the CDR3 is TGCAGTGCTAGAGAGGAGGGGCTTTATGGCTACACCTTC.

This clonotype was detected only a few times. J is TRBJ1-4 and V is TRBV27, with unresolved D. Trimming pared 6 bases from V and 7 bases from J, leaving 12 bases between. Germline CDR1 and CDR2: MNHEY and SMNVEV (reference sequence). CDR3 size: 13 residues. CDR3 region: CASRDHLIEKLFF. The CDR3 coding sequence is TGTGCCAGCAGGGACCACCTGATTGAAAAACTGTTTTTT.

The chain recombines TRBV6-5 with TRBJ1-2; TRBD1 aligns across 8 bases. CDR1 is MNHEY and CDR2 is SVGAGI in the germline V gene. The CDR3 covers 14 residues. V dropped 1 base and J dropped 7; count of bases not matched to a gene: 5. The CDR3 sequence is CASSYYNRGSGYTF. The CDR3, as DNA: TGTGCCAGCAGTTACTACAACAGGGGGTCTGGCTACACCTTC.

The chain recombines TRBV6-6 with TRBJ2-7; D could derive from TRBD1 or TRBD2 (5 bases each). This CDR3 comprises 14 residues. The V end was cut by 4 bases, the J end by 3 bases, with 13 bases between. Germline values: CDR1 MNHNY, CDR2 SVGAGI (reference sequence). The CDR3 nucleotides are TGTGCCAGCAGTTCGACCGGGACCTACTACGAGCAGTACTTC. It yields the protein CASSSTGTYYEQYF.

Regarding this clonotype: At one boundary the junction diverges from the germline segment, which might be a read error. The gene calls are TRBV20-1 and TRBJ1-1; TRBD1 is a possible D gene (5 bases). Germline V CDR1 and CDR2: DFQATT, SNEGSKA (reference sequence). CDR3 length: 11 residues. The CDR3 bases are TGCAGTGCTAGTGGGGGGACTGGAGCTTTCTTT. Residues: CSASGGTGAFF.

This clonotype was found a few times. The rearrangement joins TRBV5-1 to TRBJ1-5; TRBD1 is a possible D gene (5 bases). The germline gives CDR1 SGHRS, CDR2 YFSETQ. V shed 0 bases and J shed 3 bases, with 10 bases lying between them. This CDR3 has 15 residues. CDR3: CASSLVDSFNQPQHF. The CDR3 DNA reads as TGCGCCAGCAGCTTGGTCGACAGCTTCAATCAGCCCCAGCATTTT.

This clonotype showed up just a few times. This chain uses TRBV5-1 with TRBJ2-7, with TRBD1 matching over 7 bases. The CDR3 runs to 14 residues. In germline, CDR1 is SGHRS, CDR2 YFSETQ. DNA for the CDR3: TGCGCCAGCAGCTCAGAACCGGGACAGCCAGGGCGAAACGTC. Protein sequence: CASSSEPGQPGRNV.

This rearrangement joins TRBV6-6 to TRBJ2-3; D is possibly TRBD2 (5 bases). Germline V gene data show CDR1 as MNHNY and CDR2 as SVGAGI (reference sequence). Trimming took off 8 bases at V and 10 bases at J, with 16 bases between the two ends. This CDR3 is 12 amino acids long. This CDR3 is CASRAEGPAQYF. The CDR3 DNA reads TGTGCCAGCCGGGCTGAGGGCCCTGCGCAGTATTTT.

This clonotype was counted only a few times. CDR3 amino acids: CASSQVASGAFTDTQYF. The CDR3 coding sequence is TGCGCCAGCAGCCAAGTTGCTAGCGGGGCCTTCACAGATACGCAGTATTTT. The gene calls are TRBV4-3 and TRBJ2-3, with 9 bases aligning to TRBD2. V dropped 1 base and J dropped 2; count of bases not matched to a gene: 7. Germline-derived CDR1 and CDR2 are LGHNA and YSLEER. The CDR3 totals 17 residues.

V is TRBV11-3 and J is TRBJ2-1; 8 positions match TRBD2. Trimming took 4 bases from V and 1 from J; bases not matched to a gene: 6. Germline CDR1 reads SGHNT; CDR2 reads YENEEA. This CDR3 has 16 amino acids. The CDR3 sequence is CASSSDSGASYNEQFF. Here the CDR3 DNA reads TGTGCCAGCAGCTCCGATAGCGGGGCATCCTACAATGAGCAGTTCTTC.

This clonotype was counted between two and nine times. The chain recombines TRBV29-1 with TRBJ2-1; 12 nucleotides line up with TRBD1. This CDR3 has 12 residues. CDR1 and CDR2 from the germline V gene are SQVTM and ANQGSEA. V shed 7 bases and J 8 bases; nucleotides not matched to a gene: 3. This chain's CDR3 is CSEGTGGYEQFF. The CDR3 DNA follows: TGCAGCGAGGGGACAGGGGGCTATGAGCAGTTCTTC.

This chain links TRBV6-5 with TRBJ1-1; D gene unclear. Trimming cost V 5 bases and J 2 bases, with 15 bases left between them. The CDR3 runs to 15 residues. Per the germline V gene, CDR1 is MNHEY and CDR2 is SVGAGI. CDR3 amino acids: CASSGQKFGNTEAFF. The CDR3 region has the DNA TGTGCCAGCAGTGGGCAGAAGTTTGGCAACACTGAAGCTTTCTTT.

The rearrangement uses TRBV20-1 and TRBJ2-2; D gene uncertain. Trimming stripped 3 bases from V and 6 bases from J, with 8 bases between. The CDR3 contains 12 residues. CDR1 and CDR2 (germline): DFQATT, SNEGSKA (reference sequence). The CDR3 DNA follows: TGCAGTGCTAGGGCCGGGCCCGGGGAGCTGTTTTTT. Translated: CSARAGPGELFF.